Listed below are T cell receptor beta chains from one sample, sequenced in a study of blood T cells in healthy people across ages. TCRdb reprocessed the 5' RACE reads via MiXCR and lists one record per CDR3 protein. The sample includes roughly 1.4 million distinct CDR3 sequences, approximately 59% of them seen just once. Sequencing was performed on blood. All receptors derive from a young man in good health. Both conserved end residues are part of each CDR3. D genes are given only for firm matches. Size is stated for part of the rows, as once, few or many counts, or as a class when the clone is expanded.

TRBD1	TRBV20-1	once	TRBJ2-2	CSARHQGANTGELFF	TGCAGTGCTAGACATCAGGGGGCGAACACCGGGGAGCTGTTTTTT
-	TRBV6-2/TRBV6-3	-	TRBJ2-1	CASRPGLYNEQFF	TGTGCCAGCAGGCCGGGGCTTTACAATGAGCAGTTCTTC
-	TRBV29-1	-	TRBJ2-6	CSVVTGVSSGANVLTF	TGCAGCGTCGTGACAGGCGTGAGCTCTGGGGCCAACGTCCTGACTTTC
-	TRBV12-3/TRBV12-4	-	TRBJ2-7	CASSLSRDPYEQYF	TGTGCCAGCAGTTTAAGTCGGGACCCCTACGAGCAGTACTTC
TRBD2	TRBV29-1	few	TRBJ2-7	CSVVGSGDEQYF	TGCAGCGTTGTGGGTAGCGGGGACGAGCAGTACTTC
-	TRBV29-1	-	TRBJ2-7	CSVSTRAYEQYF	TGCAGCGTGAGCACACGGGCCTACGAGCAGTACTTC
-	TRBV28	-	TRBJ2-7	CASRTGYMDEQYF	TGTGCCAGTCGAACAGGGTATATGGACGAGCAGTACTTC
-	TRBV20-1	few	TRBJ2-5	CSASAPLEQYF	TGCAGTGCTAGTGCCCCACTGGAGCAGTACTTC
-	TRBV29-1	-	TRBJ2-1	CSVGTVVYNEQFF	TGCAGCGTTGGTACAGTGGTCTACAATGAGCAGTTCTTC
-	TRBV12-3/TRBV12-4	few	TRBJ2-7	CASGQYEQYF	TGTGCCAGTGGACAGTACGAGCAGTACTTC
-	TRBV9	many	TRBJ2-1	CASSVEGIGDEQFF	TGTGCCAGCAGCGTAGAAGGGATAGGCGATGAGCAGTTCTTC
-	TRBV29-1	few	TRBJ2-7	CSVVPDSSYEQYF	TGCAGCGTCGTACCAGACTCATCCTACGAGCAGTACTTC
TRBD1	TRBV7-2	-	TRBJ2-7	CASSPGQGIVYEQYF	TGTGCCAGCAGCCCCGGACAGGGTATTGTCTACGAGCAGTACTTC
TRBD1	TRBV20-1	-	TRBJ1-2	CSAREGQGARYTF	TGCAGTGCTAGAGAGGGACAGGGGGCTCGCTACACCTTC
-	TRBV4-1	once	TRBJ2-7	CASSQDGGGVSAEPYEQYF	TGCGCCAGCAGCCAAGATGGCGGTGGGGTTTCCGCCGAACCCTACGAGCAGTACTTC
TRBD1	TRBV6-5	-	TRBJ2-1	CASSYSPPGQISHNEQFF	TGTGCCAGCAGTTACTCCCCCCCGGGACAGATCTCTCACAATGAGCAGTTCTTC
-	TRBV3-1	-	TRBJ1-2	CASSQGYGGGYGYTF	TGTGCCAGCAGCCAAGGGTACGGCGGGGGCTATGGCTACACCTTC
-	TRBV10-3	-	TRBJ2-6	CAISEHSGANVLTF	TGTGCCATCAGTGAGCACTCTGGGGCCAACGTCCTGACTTTC
-	TRBV6-5	-	TRBJ2-1	CASSPVLDSYNEQFF	TGTGCCAGCAGTCCCGTACTAGACTCCTACAATGAGCAGTTCTTC
-	TRBV10-3	-	TRBJ2-1	CATAWLYNEQFF	TGTGCCACCGCCTGGCTTTACAATGAGCAGTTCTTC
-	TRBV9	-	TRBJ2-1	CASRRLGDVHEQFF	TGTGCCAGCAGAAGACTGGGGGATGTGCATGAGCAGTTCTTC
TRBD1	TRBV24-1	-	TRBJ1-2	CATSDLDREYGYTF	TGTGCCACCAGTGATCTGGACAGGGAGTATGGCTACACCTTC
TRBD1	TRBV7-9	many	TRBJ2-5	CASSPGQGQETQYF	TGTGCCAGCAGCCCCGGACAGGGACAAGAGACCCAGTACTTC
-	TRBV4-3	-	TRBJ1-4	CASSQGTRGGEKLFF	TGCGCCAGCAGCCAAGGCACTCGGGGCGGGGAAAAACTGTTTTTT
TRBD2	TRBV11-2	-	TRBJ2-1	CASSGSGRGDEQFF	TGTGCCAGCAGTGGTAGCGGGAGGGGCGATGAGCAGTTCTTC
TRBD1	TRBV5-1	few	TRBJ2-1	CASSLGDSPYNEQFF	TGCGCCAGCAGCTTGGGGGACAGCCCTTACAATGAGCAGTTCTTC
-	TRBV4-2	-	TRBJ2-3	CASSRETSTDTQYF	TGTGCCAGCAGCCGAGAGACTAGCACAGATACGCAGTATTTT
-	TRBV13	-	TRBJ1-2	CTSSLGTANGYTF	TGTACCAGCAGCTTGGGGACGGCTAACGGCTACACCTTC
TRBD1	TRBV6-2/TRBV6-3	many	TRBJ2-3	CASTPGQAATDTQYF	TGTGCCAGCACCCCCGGACAGGCTGCCACAGATACGCAGTATTTT
TRBD2	TRBV6-2/TRBV6-3	-	TRBJ2-1	CASSTGLAGPYNEQFF	TGTGCCAGCAGTACGGGACTAGCGGGGCCCTACAATGAGCAGTTCTTC
-	TRBV5-1	-	TRBJ2-7	CASKRWRTYEQYF	TGCGCCAGCAAGCGGTGGCGAACCTACGAGCAGTACTTC
TRBD2	TRBV20-1	-	TRBJ2-3	CSALLAENTDTQYF	TGCAGTGCCCTCCTAGCGGAGAACACAGATACGCAGTATTTT
-	TRBV7-7	-	TRBJ1-4	CASSPGDRSNEKLFF	TGTGCTAGCAGTCCGGGTGACCGATCAAATGAAAAACTGTTTTTT
TRBD1	TRBV15	-	TRBJ1-6	CATSRGQGGKPLHF	TGTGCCACCAGCAGAGGACAGGGGGGTAAACCCCTCCACTTT
-	TRBV2	-	TRBJ2-5	CASNLGGEETQYF	TGTGCCAGCAATCTCGGGGGAGAGGAGACCCAGTACTTC
-	TRBV12-3/TRBV12-4	once	TRBJ1-1	CASSQGGRVNTEAFF	TGTGCCAGCAGTCAAGGCGGGCGTGTGAACACTGAAGCTTTCTTT
TRBD1	TRBV20-1	once	TRBJ2-1	CSAPNSDRGGNEQFF	TGCAGTGCTCCTAATTCGGACAGGGGGGGCAATGAGCAGTTCTTC
TRBD2	TRBV29-1	few	TRBJ2-3	CSVVLAGFTDTQYF	TGCAGCGTTGTGCTAGCGGGCTTCACAGATACGCAGTATTTT
-	TRBV20-1	-	TRBJ2-1	CSARDRTDNEQFF	TGCAGTGCTAGAGATCGGACGGACAATGAGCAGTTCTTC
-	TRBV28	-	TRBJ1-5	CAGGSNQPQHF	TGTGCCGGGGGTAGCAATCAGCCCCAGCATTTT
-	TRBV14	-	TRBJ2-1	CASSQRAGSYNEQFF	TGTGCCAGCAGCCAACGAGCGGGCAGCTACAATGAGCAGTTCTTC
-	TRBV2	-	TRBJ2-1	CASSEIGTGYDEQFF	TGTGCCAGCAGTGAAATAGGGACGGGTTATGATGAGCAGTTCTTC
-	TRBV28	once	TRBJ2-7	CASSPSDTYSYEQYF	TGTGCCAGCAGTCCTTCCGACACCTACTCCTACGAGCAGTACTTC
-	TRBV20-1	-	TRBJ1-2	CRGERGSVPNYGYTF	TGCAGGGGAGAGAGGGGGTCGGTTCCTAACTATGGCTACACCTTC
-	TRBV6-6	-	TRBJ1-2	CASSYSILGYGYTF	TGTGCCAGCAGTTACTCGATCTTGGGCTATGGCTACACCTTC
-	TRBV11-2	once	TRBJ2-7	CASSLYAGWEQYF	TGTGCCAGCAGCTTATATGCAGGGTGGGAGCAGTACTTC
-	TRBV4-1	-	TRBJ2-2	CASSVVMPNTGELFF	TGCGCCAGCAGCGTCGTAATGCCGAACACCGGGGAGCTGTTTTTT
-	TRBV27	-	TRBJ1-2	CASSTSDGGRGYGYTF	TGTGCCAGCAGTACCTCGGACGGGGGTCGTGGCTATGGCTACACCTTC
-	TRBV7-6	-	TRBJ2-1	CASSQQGGGDEQFF	TGTGCCAGCAGCCAACAAGGAGGCGGGGATGAGCAGTTCTTC
-	TRBV29-1	-	TRBJ2-7	CSVNLPGAAPYEQYF	TGCAGCGTCAACCTCCCCGGGGCTGCACCCTACGAGCAGTACTTC
-	TRBV14	few	TRBJ2-1	CASSQYGGKLGEQFF	TGTGCCAGCAGCCAATATGGAGGAAAGCTTGGGGAGCAGTTCTTC
TRBD2	TRBV28	few	TRBJ2-2	CASSLWRRASSGTGELFF	TGTGCCAGCAGTTTATGGCGTAGGGCATCTAGCGGCACCGGGGAGCTGTTTTTT
TRBD2	TRBV7-9	-	TRBJ2-1	CASSKTGGAYNEQFF	TGTGCCAGCAGCAAAACCGGGGGGGCCTACAATGAGCAGTTCTTC
-	TRBV11-2	-	TRBJ1-1	CAAEGNTEAFF	TGTGCCGCGGAAGGGAACACTGAAGCTTTCTTT
-	TRBV15	-	TRBJ2-3	CATSTLLADTQYF	TGTGCCACCAGCACCTTATTGGCAGATACGCAGTATTTT
-	TRBV28	-	TRBJ2-7	CASSRLGQNYEQYF	TGTGCCAGCAGTCGACTGGGACAAAACTACGAGCAGTACTTC
-	TRBV29-1	-	TRBJ1-2	CSVLRGEGYGYTF	TGCAGCGTGCTCAGGGGAGAGGGCTATGGCTACACCTTC
-	TRBV29-1	-	TRBJ2-1	CSVEGGDSHEQFF	TGCAGCGTTGAGGGCGGCGACAGCCATGAGCAGTTCTTC
-	TRBV29-1	few	TRBJ2-7	CSVEGRDGDYEQYF	TGCAGCGTTGAAGGGCGGGACGGTGATTACGAGCAGTACTTC